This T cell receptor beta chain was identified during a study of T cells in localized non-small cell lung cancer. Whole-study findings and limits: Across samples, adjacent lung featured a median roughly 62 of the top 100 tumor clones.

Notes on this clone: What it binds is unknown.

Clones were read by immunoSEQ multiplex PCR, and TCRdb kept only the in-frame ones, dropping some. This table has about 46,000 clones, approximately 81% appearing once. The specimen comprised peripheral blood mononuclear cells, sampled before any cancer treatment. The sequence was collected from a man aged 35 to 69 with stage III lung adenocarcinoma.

CDR3 DNA sequence: TGTGCCAGCAGCCCCGGACTAGCGGGGCTGACAGATACGCAGTATTTT. Translated: CASSPGLAGLTDTQYF. This rearrangement joins TRBV11-3 to TRBJ2-3; 12 bases align to TRBD2. V dropped 5 bases and J dropped 3; count of bases not matched to a gene: 6. CDR1 and CDR2 from the germline V gene are SGHNT and YENEEA. This CDR3 spans 16 amino acids.